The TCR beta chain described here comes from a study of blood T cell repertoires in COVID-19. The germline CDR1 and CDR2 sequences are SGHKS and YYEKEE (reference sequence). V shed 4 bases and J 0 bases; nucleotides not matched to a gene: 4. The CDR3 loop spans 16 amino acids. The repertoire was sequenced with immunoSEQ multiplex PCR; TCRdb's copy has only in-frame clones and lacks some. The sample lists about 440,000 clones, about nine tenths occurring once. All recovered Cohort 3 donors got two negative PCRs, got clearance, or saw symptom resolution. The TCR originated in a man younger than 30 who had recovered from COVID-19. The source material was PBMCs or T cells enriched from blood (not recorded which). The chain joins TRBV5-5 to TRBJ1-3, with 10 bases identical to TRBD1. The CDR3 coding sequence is TGTGCCAGCAGCGTCGACAGGGGGCCCTCTGGAAACACCATATATTTT. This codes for CASSVDRGPSGNTIYF. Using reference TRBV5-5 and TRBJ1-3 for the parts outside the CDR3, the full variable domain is DAGVTQSPTHLIKTRGQQVTLRCSPISGHKSVSWYQQVLGQGPQFIFQYYEKEERGRGNFPDRFSARQFPNYSSELNVNALLLGDSALYLCASSVDRGPSGNTIYFGEGSWLTVV.